These 23 T cell receptor beta chains came from one sample sequenced in a study of T cell changes during pregnancy in multiple sclerosis. Here immunoSEQ multiplex PCR was the method, and the copy in TCRdb shows in-frame clones only, minus some. The table shows under 75,000 clones, with 91% occurring only once. The sample in question was CD4+ T cells from peripheral blood mononuclear cells, obtained after pregnancy. The receptors come from a female donor in good health, enrolled as a control in a pregnancy study.

The chain recombines TRBV25-1 with TRBJ1-2, with 7 bases identical to TRBD1. The germline CDR1 and CDR2 sequences are MGHDK and SYGVNS. V lost 5 bases, J lost 8 bases, and 8 bases stayed unmatched. CDR3 size: 13 residues. The chain's CDR3 is CASSPGGMGGYTF. Written as DNA, the CDR3 is TGTGCCAGCAGTCCAGGGGGAATGGGGGGCTACACCTTC.

J is TRBJ2-5 and V is TRBV5-1; the match to TRBD1 covers 7 bases. TRBJ2-7 matches the DNA end more closely, so the J call is doubtful. CDR1 and CDR2 from the germline V gene are SGHRS and YFSETQ. The CDR3 loop spans 14 amino acids. In DNA, the CDR3 is TGCGCCAGCAGCTTGGACAGGGGAAACGACGAGCAGTACTTC. Translated, it gives CASSLDRGNDEQYF.

J is TRBJ2-7 and V is TRBV4-1, with TRBD1 as a possible D gene (6 bases). The ends were cut back, 0 bases at V and 2 bases at J, with 11 bases in the middle. Germline CDR1 is MGHRA and CDR2 is YSYEKL. This CDR3 contains 15 residues. The CDR3 DNA reads TGCGCCAGCAGCCAAGATGTTGGACAGCCCTACGAGCAGTACTTC. It is translated as CASSQDVGQPYEQYF.

The rearrangement uses TRBV30 and TRBJ2-2; TRBD1 aligns across 8 bases. The CDR3 is made up of 13 amino acids. From germline, CDR1 is GTSNPN and CDR2 SVGIG (reference sequence). V dropped 5 bases and J dropped 2; count of bases not matched to a gene: 1. CDR3 DNA sequence: TGTGCCTGGGGGACAGGTAACACCGGGGAGCTGTTTTTT. As protein: CAWGTGNTGELFF.

The J gene is TRBJ1-2, the V gene TRBV4-1, with TRBD1 identical over 12 bases. Losses at the gene ends were 6 bases for V and 2 bases for J; bases not matched to a gene: 7. This CDR3 has 16 residues. Germline CDR1 is MGHRA and CDR2 is YSYEKL. CDR3 DNA: TGCGCCAGCAGGTCAGCGGGACAGGGGGCAAACTATGGCTACACCTTC. Amino acids: CASRSAGQGANYGYTF.

The chain joins TRBV7-9 to TRBJ1-1; 7 bases are shared with TRBD1. The germline V gene has CDR1 SEHNR and CDR2 FQNEAQ (reference sequence). The V segment lost 4 bases and the J segment 0 bases; nucleotides outside the gene matches: 11. CDR3 length: 17 residues. The CDR3 sequence: CASSSGQPILMNTEAFF. CDR3 DNA: TGTGCCAGCAGCTCGGGACAGCCAATACTTATGAACACTGAAGCTTTCTTT.

The chain couples TRBV6-6 to TRBJ2-1; 10 bases align to TRBD2. J was trimmed by 3 bases and V by 5 bases; bases with no gene match: 4. CDR3 length: 15 residues. Germline V CDR1 and CDR2: MNHNY, SVGAGI (reference sequence). CDR3 residues: CASSKLAGGYNEQFF. CDR3 sequence (DNA): TGTGCCAGCAGTAAGTTAGCGGGGGGCTACAATGAGCAGTTCTTC.

This rearrangement joins TRBV29-1 to TRBJ2-7, with D possibly being TRBD1 (6 bases). CDR3 size: 13 residues. CDR1 and CDR2 from the germline V gene are SQVTM and ANQGSEA. V gave up 7 bases and J gave up 4 bases, with 17 bases separating them. The CDR3 loop is CSAEDSSVYEQYF. For the CDR3, the DNA is TGCAGCGCTGAGGACAGCAGTGTTTACGAGCAGTACTTC.

This clone came up once. CDR3 DNA: TGCGCCAGCAGCCGGGACAGCCCGTGGAATGAGCAGTTCTTC. This sequence encodes CASSRDSPWNEQFF. This chain uses TRBV5-1 with TRBJ2-1; 7 bases are shared with TRBD1. Germline lookup yields CDR1 SGHRS and CDR2 YFSETQ. J was trimmed by 7 bases and V by 4 bases; bases with no gene match: 8. This CDR3 is 14 amino acids long.

This rearrangement joins TRBV7-2 to TRBJ2-7; D is possibly TRBD1 (5 bases). V was shortened by 5 bases and J by 4 bases, with 9 bases between the two germline ends. Germline V gives CDR1 SGHTA, CDR2 FQGNSA. The CDR3 contains 12 residues. The CDR3 loop reads CASSIDSYEQYF. For the CDR3, the DNA is TGTGCCAGCAGCATCGACAGTTACGAGCAGTACTTC.

The J gene is TRBJ1-2, the V gene TRBV30, with 8 bases that match TRBD1. Per the germline V gene, CDR1 is GTSNPN and CDR2 is SVGIG (reference sequence). The CDR3 has 13 residues. The CDR3 here is CAYHRGTTYGYTF. CDR3 sequence (DNA): TGTGCATACCACAGGGGGACAACCTATGGCTACACCTTC.

This chain links TRBV5-4 with TRBJ2-7; 13 nucleotides match TRBD2. Germline CDR1 is SGHNT and CDR2 is YYREEE (reference sequence). V was clipped by 2 bases and J by 1 base; unmatched bases: 12. This CDR3 region has 19 residues. CDR3 loop: CASSFSFGLAGVRSYEQYF. CDR3 DNA: TGTGCCAGCAGCTTCTCCTTTGGACTAGCGGGGGTACGGTCCTACGAGCAGTACTTC.

The V and J genes are TRBV15 and TRBJ1-1; 9 bases agree with TRBD1. Germline V gives CDR1 LNHNV, CDR2 YYDKDF (reference sequence). The CDR3 length is 15 residues. The V and J ends lost 3 bases and 6 bases, in that order; junction bases with no gene match: 8. For the CDR3, the DNA is TGTGCCACCAGCAGGGACAGGGGTGAGGTCGCTGAAGCTTTCTTT. The encoded protein is CATSRDRGEVAEAFF.

The chain couples TRBV10-1 to TRBJ1-2, with TRBD1 identical over 10 bases. Germline V lookup: CDR1 WNHNN, CDR2 SYGVQD (reference sequence). V was pared by 7 bases and J by 3 bases, with 8 bases of the junction left unmatched. The CDR3 sequence is 15 residues long. For the CDR3, the DNA is TGCGCCAGCACCCGGGACAGGGGAACCCACTATGGCTACACCTTC. Its protein is CASTRDRGTHYGYTF.

The gene calls are TRBV6-6 and TRBJ1-1, with 7 bases aligning to TRBD1. The CDR3 spans 13 residues. Germline V gene lookup returns CDR1 MNHNY and CDR2 SVGAGI (reference sequence). J lost 3 bases, V lost 5 bases, and 3 bases had no gene match. The CDR3 DNA reads as TGTGCCAGCAGTGAGGGACAGCACACTGAAGCTTTCTTT. Protein sequence: CASSEGQHTEAFF.

This clone has just one count. The V gene is TRBV5-4, the J gene TRBJ2-1; 9 bases agree with TRBD1. Germline lookup yields CDR1 SGHNT and CDR2 YYREEE (reference sequence). V lost 0 bases to trimming and J lost 9 bases; unmatched junction nucleotides: 13. The CDR3 has 17 residues. The chain's CDR3 is CASSLAPQGASASEQFF. The CDR3 region has the DNA TGTGCCAGCAGCTTGGCCCCACAGGGGGCGTCCGCGAGTGAGCAGTTCTTC.

The V and J genes are TRBV30 and TRBJ1-1, with D possibly being TRBD1 (5 bases). V lost 5 bases and J 4 bases, leaving 11 bases between the germline ends. CDR3 length: 12 amino acids. Per germline, CDR1 GTSNPN and CDR2 SVGIG (reference sequence). This chain's CDR3 is CAWSRGGTEAFF. The CDR3 DNA reads as TGTGCCTGGTCGAGGGGAGGCACTGAAGCTTTCTTT.

J is TRBJ1-4 and V is TRBV5-4, with no clear D. The CDR3 totals 14 residues. Per germline, CDR1 SGHNT and CDR2 YYREEE (reference sequence). Trimming shortened V by 3 bases and J by 7 bases, and 13 bases separated the two germline ends. The CDR3 bases are TGTGCCAGCAGCTCGGGATTGGAGAGTGAAAAACTGTTTTTT. The encoded protein is CASSSGLESEKLFF.

The chain is built from TRBV25-1 and TRBJ1-6; a weak D match, TRBD1 (5 bases). The germline V gene has CDR1 MGHDK and CDR2 SYGVNS. Trimming took off 1 base at V and 6 bases at J, with 16 bases between the two ends. The CDR3 totals 17 residues. The DNA of the CDR3 is TGTGCCAGCAGTGAATTTACAGGTTCTGTGGCTAATTCACCCCTCCACTTT. Protein product: CASSEFTGSVANSPLHF.

This rearrangement joins TRBV6-5 to TRBJ1-1; D is undetermined. The V end was cut by 0 bases, the J end by 7 bases, with 6 bases between. The CDR3 runs 12 residues. The germline CDR1 and CDR2 sequences are MNHEY and SVGAGI. CDR3 region: CASSYSAGEAFF. The CDR3 DNA reads TGTGCCAGCAGTTACTCAGCGGGTGAAGCTTTCTTT.

The gene calls are TRBV30 and TRBJ1-2; TRBD1 might be the D (6 bases). V lost 5 bases, J lost 4 bases, and 20 bases lay in between. Germline V gives CDR1 GTSNPN, CDR2 SVGIG (reference sequence). There are 15 residues in the CDR3. As DNA, the CDR3 is TGTGCCTGGGAAGATAAGGACAGAAGTGGCTATGGCTACACCTTC. Translating gives CAWEDKDRSGYGYTF. The whole variable domain, filled in from reference TRBV30 and TRBJ1-2, reads SQTIHQWPATLVQPVGSPLSLECTVEGTSNPNLYWYRQAAGRGLQLLFYSVGIGQISSEVPQNLSASRPQDRQFILSSKKLLLSDSGFYLCAWEDKDRSGYGYTFGSGTRLTVV.

In this sample, this clone turned up a few times. The CDR3 sequence: CASSLGQLPYEQYF. The CDR3 coding sequence is TGTGCCAGCAGCCTAGGACAGCTACCTTACGAGCAGTACTTC. The chain joins TRBV7-9 to TRBJ2-7, with a possible D match to TRBD1 (6 bases). There are 14 residues in the CDR3. The V gene's germline CDR1 is SEHNR and CDR2 FQNEAQ (reference sequence). Trimming stripped 5 bases from V and 4 bases from J, with 15 bases between.

This clone came up a few times. CDR3 residues: CASSLVGAGGLTPEAFF. The CDR3 DNA sequence: TGTGCCAGCAGCTTAGTGGGGGCAGGGGGATTGACGCCTGAAGCTTTCTTT. V is TRBV7-6 and J is TRBJ1-1; 7 nucleotides agree with TRBD1. The CDR3 loop spans 17 amino acids. Germline trimming cut 1 base from V and 6 bases from J; bases unmatched to any gene: 14. Germline-derived CDR1 and CDR2 are SGHVS and FNYEAQ. The variable domain in full, with the rest retrieved from reference TRBV7-6 and TRBJ1-1, is GAGVSQSPRYKVTKRGQDVALRCDPISGHVSLYWYRQALGQGPEFLTYFNYEAQQDKSGLPNDRFSAERPEGSISTLTIQRTEQRDSAMYRCASSLVGAGGLTPEAFFGQGTRLTVV.